The TCR beta chain under discussion was sequenced for a study of CD8+CD57+ T cells in acquired aplastic anemia. Study-wide context: Average DNA yield from sorted CD4+ and CD8+ cells was around 3 ug.

In germline, CDR1 is SQVTM, CDR2 ANQGSEA. J lost 4 bases, V lost 2 bases, and 20 bases had no gene match. The CDR3 length is 19 residues. General study points: In common between the patients and the controls were twenty-nine CD8+ CDR3 sequences. Simpson's diversity of CD8+ cells was not significantly different in patients compared with controls.

Sequencing was done on patients that had shown CD8+CD57+ cell expansion by flow cytometry. Each patient carried a diagnosis of severe acquired aplastic anemia. Genomic DNA templated the TCR beta VDJ and CDR3 profiling. TCRdb re-derived calls from the reads in MiXCR, one entry per CDR3 protein. The sample gives some 180,000 distinct CDR3 sequences, roughly 65% of which show up once; approximately 42% is in the top ten. Concerning this clonotype itself: The antigen remains undetermined.

The source of this sequence is a human donor with aplastic anemia. The chain uses TRBV29-1 and TRBJ2-5; 9 bases match TRBD2. The material sequenced was sorted CD4+, CD8+, or CD8+CD57+ T cells (not recorded which) from PBMCs. The CDR3 region is CSVEKGALRRAGGRETQYF. The CDR3 DNA is TGCAGCGTTGAAAAAGGGGCACTTCGGCGAGCGGGAGGTAGAGAGACCCAGTACTTC.